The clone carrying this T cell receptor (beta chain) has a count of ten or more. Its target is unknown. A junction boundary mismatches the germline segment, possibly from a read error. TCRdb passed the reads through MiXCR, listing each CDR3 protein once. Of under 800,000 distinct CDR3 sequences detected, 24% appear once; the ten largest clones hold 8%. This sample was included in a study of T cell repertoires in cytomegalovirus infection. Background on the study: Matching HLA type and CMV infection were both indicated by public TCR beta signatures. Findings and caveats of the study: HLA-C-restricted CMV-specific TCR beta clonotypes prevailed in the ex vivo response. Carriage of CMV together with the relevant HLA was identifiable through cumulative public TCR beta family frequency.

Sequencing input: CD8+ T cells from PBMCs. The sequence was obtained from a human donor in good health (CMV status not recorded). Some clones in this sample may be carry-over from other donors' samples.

CDR3 in amino acids: CASSSGPAGETQYF. CDR3 coding DNA: TGTGCTAGCAGCTCGGGACCGGCGGGGGAGACCCAGTACTTC. V is TRBV7-7 and J is TRBJ2-5, with D perhaps matching TRBD2 (6 bases). Looked up from germline, CDR1 is SSHAT and CDR2 is FNYEAQ (reference sequence). The CDR3 covers 14 residues.